The clone carrying this TCR beta chain was seen a few times. Those who donated were healthy HIV-negative adults, with no recent acute infections or vaccinations reported. The source of the sample is a study of shared clonotypes between healthy human individuals. Study context: The study enrolled a couple of women and three men aged 18 to 49.

Deletions cut 5 bases from V and 4 bases from J, with 14 bases between. From germline, CDR1 is SGHTA and CDR2 FQGNSA. The CDR3 contains 14 residues. As handled by the study authors: Junction-only sequences without quality scores came from ImmunoSEQ, so filtering differed. Clones were sequenced by immunoSEQ multiplex PCR, and TCRdb holds only the in-frame ones, with some missing. V and J calls and clone size are given by that table; D and trimming were obtained from the DNA. Among roughly 2.5 million clones listed, roughly nine tenths were seen once. Sequencing was carried out using naive CD4+ T cells sorted from blood. Subset defined: CD45RA+ positively selected. The TCR originated in a young man in good health. The gene calls are TRBV7-2 and TRBJ1-2, with D perhaps TRBD1 (6 bases). The chain's CDR3 is CASSVQGSVYGYTF. The DNA of the CDR3 is TGTGCCAGCAGCGTTCAGGGGTCCGTCTATGGCTACACCTTC.